What follows are 10 T cell receptor beta chains derived from one specimen sequenced in a study of cytomegalovirus exposure and HLA in healthy donors. The PCR made use of 60 Vbeta and 13 Jbeta primers. Sequenced by immunoSEQ multiplex PCR; TCRdb stores in-frame clones only, minus some. The data show 73,000 or so clones, with over 60% seen just once and 15% to 20% held by the top ten. The sequenced sample was PBMCs. The receptors here all came from a woman aged 40 to 50 in good health and CMV-seropositive.

The chain couples TRBV7-6 to TRBJ2-1; 9 nucleotides agree with TRBD2. The J segment lost 4 bases and the V segment lost 6 bases, leaving 10 bases of the junction unmatched. There are 16 residues in the CDR3. Germline CDR1 and CDR2: SGHVS and FNYEAQ. Here the CDR3 reads CASSWGVSGSYNEQFF. CDR3 nucleotides: TGTGCCAGCAGTTGGGGTGTTAGCGGGAGTTACAATGAGCAGTTCTTC. Full variable domain (remainder filled in from reference TRBV7-6 and TRBJ2-1): GAGVSQSPRYKVTKRGQDVALRCDPISGHVSLYWYRQALGQGPEFLTYFNYEAQQDKSGLPNDRFSAERPEGSISTLTIQRTEQRDSAMYRCASSWGVSGSYNEQFFGPGTRLTVL.

This chain joins TRBV28 and TRBJ2-7, with 8 positions matching TRBD1. This CDR3 is built from 15 residues. Germline CDR1 reads MDHEN; CDR2 reads SYDVKM. The V and J ends lost 3 bases and 0 bases, in that order; junction bases with no gene match: 4. The CDR3 is CASSFSGQGSYEQYF. The CDR3 coding sequence is TGTGCCAGCAGTTTTAGTGGACAGGGCTCCTACGAGCAGTACTTC. Based on the CDR3 plus reference TRBV28 and TRBJ2-7, the full variable domain is DVKVTQSSRYLVKRTGEKVFLECVQDMDHENMFWYRQDPGLGLRLIYFSYDVKMKEKGDIPEGYSVSREKKERFSLILESASTNQTSMYLCASSFSGQGSYEQYFGPGTRLTVT.

The chain is built from TRBV7-3 and TRBJ2-7, with 11 bases that match TRBD2. Germline lookup yields CDR1 SGHTA and CDR2 FQGTGA. Trimming removed 5 bases from V and 2 bases from J; junction bases left unmatched: 8. The CDR3 has 16 amino acids. CDR3 DNA: TGTGCCAGCAGCCTAGGGCTAGCGGGGGGCCCCTACGAGCAGTACTTC. Its translation is CASSLGLAGGPYEQYF.

Details on this clone: Other nucleotide sequences in the sample specify the same CDR3. The chain combines TRBV7-2 with TRBJ2-5; D not certain. In germline, CDR1 is SGHTA, CDR2 FQGNSA. The CDR3 runs 13 residues. V was pared by 7 bases and J by 0 bases, with 9 bases between. The CDR3, as DNA: TGTGCCAGCAACCCCGCGTACCAAGAGACCCAGTACTTC. It specifies CASNPAYQETQYF.

The chain couples TRBV30 to TRBJ1-4; maybe TRBD1 (5 bases). The germline V gene encodes CDR1 GTSNPN and CDR2 SVGIG (reference sequence). This CDR3 region has 13 residues. Trimming took 2 bases from V and 8 from J, leaving 12 bases between them. CDR3 amino acids: CAWSRGGREKLFF. The DNA of the CDR3 is TGTGCCTGGAGTAGGGGTGGGAGGGAAAAACTGTTTTTT.

The chain carries TRBV2 and TRBJ1-6, with unresolved D. CDR1 SNHLY and CDR2 FYNNEI come from the germline V gene. V gave up 7 bases and J gave up 9 bases, with 16 bases separating them. The CDR3 totals 14 residues. CDR3 sequence (DNA): TGTGCCAGCACGGGTGGAATAGGCGGTTCACCCCTCCACTTT. This encodes CASTGGIGGSPLHF.

This clone was seen only a few times. The chain joins TRBV10-1 to TRBJ2-1; tentatively, D is TRBD2 (6 bases). Germline V gene lookup returns CDR1 WNHNN and CDR2 SYGVQD (reference sequence). The V and J ends lost 8 bases and 4 bases respectively, with 6 bases between them. This CDR3 contains 11 residues. The CDR3 protein is CASGRYNEQFF. The CDR3 DNA follows: TGCGCCAGCGGGAGGTACAATGAGCAGTTCTTC.

In its sample, this clone was seen once. V is TRBV5-1 and J is TRBJ2-7; 7 bases agree with TRBD1. Per germline, CDR1 SGHRS and CDR2 YFSETQ. The CDR3 runs to 16 residues. Germline trimming cut 0 bases from V and 2 bases from J; bases unmatched to any gene: 8. CDR3 sequence (DNA): TGCGCCAGCAGCTTGGGTGGGACAGCAATCCCCTACGAGCAGTACTTC. Protein sequence: CASSLGGTAIPYEQYF.

The chain joins TRBV5-6 to TRBJ2-7; 7 bases are shared with TRBD1. This CDR3 contains 16 residues. CDR1 and CDR2 from the germline V gene are SGHDT and YYEEEE. The J segment lost 4 bases and the V segment lost 3 bases, leaving 13 bases of the junction unmatched. The CDR3 coding sequence is TGTGCCAGCAGCTCTAAGAAGGGGGCCGGGGATTACGAGCAGTACTTC. Translation: CASSSKKGAGDYEQYF.

The rearrangement joins TRBV5-1 to TRBJ2-1; 10 nucleotides line up with TRBD2. The CDR3 is 16 amino acids. CDR1 SGHRS and CDR2 YFSETQ come from the germline V gene. V shed 0 bases, J shed 7 bases, and the junction held 7 bases outside the gene matches. The CDR3 nucleotides are TGCGCCAGCAGCTTGGCGGGACTAGCGCGAAGGAATGAGCAGTTCTTC. It translates to CASSLAGLARRNEQFF. The full variable domain, its missing parts supplied by reference TRBV5-1 and TRBJ2-1, is KAGVTQTPRYLIKTRGQQVTLSCSPISGHRSVSWYQQTPGQGLQFLFEYFSETQRNKGNFPGRFSGRQFSNSRSEMNVSTLELGDSALYLCASSLAGLARRNEQFFGPGTRLTVL.